The table lists the clone carrying this T cell receptor beta chain with many counts. Its antigen remains unidentified. This CDR3 comprises 14 residues. Germline values: CDR1 MDHEN, CDR2 SYDVKM. V gave up 7 bases and J gave up 1 base; unmatched junction bases: 3. The data originate from a study of regulatory T cells in long-lasting Graves disease. Whole-study results and caveats: Preferential use of TRBV28, TRBJ1-2 and TRBJ2-5 was seen in persistent disease.

Time point of the sample: newly diagnosed GD, antithyroid drugs for less than 3 months. Preparation of the TCR library used RNA extracted from PBMCs. In building TCR beta libraries, iRepertoire HTBI primers were used together with Arm-PCR of CDR3 regions. TCRdb reanalysed the multiplex PCR reads using MiXCR and keeps one entry per CDR3 protein. The sample lists roughly 500,000 distinct CDR3 sequences; around 11% were seen once. These same data were also listed under a study on T cells in Graves' hyperthyroidism and ophthalmopathy. This second study says: HTBI primers were the set used in a first-round RT-PCR of the TCR CDR3.

This specimen consisted of peripheral blood mononuclear cells (PBMCs), obtained at new diagnosis, from a patient treated with antithyroid drugs. The clonotype was recovered from a young woman with Graves disease. The rearrangement joins TRBV28 to TRBJ2-1; 8 bases align to TRBD2. The CDR3 reads CASTSGGSYNEQFF. CDR3 coding DNA: TGTGCCAGCACGTCGGGAGGGTCCTACAATGAGCAGTTCTTC.